This TCR beta chain is from a study of ipilimumab plus nivolumab after autologous stem cell transplantation. Overall study: DLBCL patients had primary refractory or relapsed disease.

Ipilimumab, 1 mg/kg, started 14 to 28 days after autologous transplant. The assay was immunoSEQ multiplex PCR, and TCRdb's table has in-frame clones only and misses some. The sample carries around 17,000 clones, over 60% recorded once. The V end was cut by 2 bases, the J end by 7 bases, with 6 bases between. CDR3 length: 12 residues. Per the germline V gene, CDR1 is SNHLY and CDR2 is FYNNEI. The specimen comprised PBMCs, sampled in a trial of ipilimumab plus nivolumab as post-transplant consolidation. The TCR sequence derives from a male donor with diffuse large B-cell lymphoma. V usage is TRBV2 and J usage is TRBJ1-5; D unresolved. CDR3 amino acids: CASSERSQPQHF. The CDR3 DNA is TGTGCCAGCAGTGAACGGAGCCAGCCCCAGCATTTT.